This T cell receptor beta chain was sequenced for a study of cytomegalovirus exposure and HLA in healthy donors. With 60 Vbeta and 13 Jbeta primers, the PCR was carried out. Assay used: immunoSEQ multiplex PCR; TCRdb lists only in-frame clones, some missing. Of 75,000 to 95,000 clones in the sample, approximately 57% were seen once. This clone has a handful of counts. The CDR3 contains 16 residues. V shed 6 bases and J shed 3 bases, with 18 bases lying between them. The germline CDR1 and CDR2 sequences are SEHNR and FQNEAQ (reference sequence). The chain joins TRBV7-9 to TRBJ2-1, with a tentative D call TRBD1 (6 bases). The origin of this receptor is a woman in her thirties in good health and CMV-seronegative. Sequencing was performed on PBMCs. In DNA, the CDR3 is TGTGCCAGCAGTCCAGCATCCGGGACACACTACAATGAGCAGTTCTTC. Translating it yields CASSPASGTHYNEQFF.